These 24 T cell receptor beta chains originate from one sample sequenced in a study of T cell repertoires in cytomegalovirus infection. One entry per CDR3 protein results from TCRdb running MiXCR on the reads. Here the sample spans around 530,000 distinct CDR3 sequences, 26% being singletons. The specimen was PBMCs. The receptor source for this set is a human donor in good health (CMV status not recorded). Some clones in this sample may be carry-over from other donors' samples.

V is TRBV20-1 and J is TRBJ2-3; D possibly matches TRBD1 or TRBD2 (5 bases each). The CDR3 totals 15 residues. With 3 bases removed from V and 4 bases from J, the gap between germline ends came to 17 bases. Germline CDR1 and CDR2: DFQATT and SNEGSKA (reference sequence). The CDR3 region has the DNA TGCAGTGCTAGTGAGAGACGGAGAGGGGCAGATACGCAGTATTTT. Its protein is CSASERRRGADTQYF.

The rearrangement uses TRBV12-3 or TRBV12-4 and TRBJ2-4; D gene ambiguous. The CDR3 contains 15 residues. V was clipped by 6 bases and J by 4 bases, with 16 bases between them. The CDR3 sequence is CASSSLVSAKNIQYF. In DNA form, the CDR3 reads TGTGCCAGCAGCTCCCTAGTCAGCGCAAAAAACATTCAGTACTTC.

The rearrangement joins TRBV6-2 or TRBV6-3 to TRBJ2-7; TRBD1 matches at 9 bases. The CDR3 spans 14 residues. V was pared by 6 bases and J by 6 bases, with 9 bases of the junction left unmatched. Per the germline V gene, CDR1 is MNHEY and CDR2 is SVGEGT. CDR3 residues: CASRQTGGKVEQYF. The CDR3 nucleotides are TGTGCCAGCAGGCAGACAGGGGGTAAGGTCGAGCAGTACTTC.

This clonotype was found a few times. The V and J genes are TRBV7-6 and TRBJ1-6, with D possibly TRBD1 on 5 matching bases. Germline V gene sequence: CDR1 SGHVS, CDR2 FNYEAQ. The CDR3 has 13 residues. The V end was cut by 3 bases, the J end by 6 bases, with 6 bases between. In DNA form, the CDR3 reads TGTGCCAGCAGCTTCGGGACTAATTCACCCCTCCACTTT. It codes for CASSFGTNSPLHF.

The DNA of the CDR3 is TGCAGTGCTAGGAAGGACTACGAGCAGTACTTC. Protein: CSARKDYEQYF. The chain is built from TRBV20-1 and TRBJ2-7; no clear D gene. Trimming removed 3 bases from V and 3 bases from J, with 6 bases in between. Germline values: CDR1 DFQATT, CDR2 SNEGSKA (reference sequence). This CDR3 contains 11 residues.

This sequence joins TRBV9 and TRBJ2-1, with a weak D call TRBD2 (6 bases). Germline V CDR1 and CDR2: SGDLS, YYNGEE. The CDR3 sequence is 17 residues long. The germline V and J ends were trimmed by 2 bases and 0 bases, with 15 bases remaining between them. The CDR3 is CASSVRSSGTSYNEQFF. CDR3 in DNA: TGTGCCAGCAGCGTCAGAAGTAGCGGCACCTCCTACAATGAGCAGTTCTTC.

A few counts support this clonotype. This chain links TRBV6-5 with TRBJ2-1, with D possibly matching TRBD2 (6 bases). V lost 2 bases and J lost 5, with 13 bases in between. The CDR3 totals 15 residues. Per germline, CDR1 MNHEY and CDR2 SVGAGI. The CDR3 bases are TGTGCCAGCAGTTACGTCTCAGGCGGGAACAATGAGCAGTTCTTC. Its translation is CASSYVSGGNNEQFF.

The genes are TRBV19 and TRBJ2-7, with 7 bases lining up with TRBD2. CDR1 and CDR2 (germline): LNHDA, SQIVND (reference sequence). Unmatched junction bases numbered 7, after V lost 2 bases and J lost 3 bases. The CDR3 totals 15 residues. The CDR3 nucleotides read TGTGCCAGTAGTATATCGTCGGCGGGAGACTACGAGCAGTACTTC. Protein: CASSISSAGDYEQYF.

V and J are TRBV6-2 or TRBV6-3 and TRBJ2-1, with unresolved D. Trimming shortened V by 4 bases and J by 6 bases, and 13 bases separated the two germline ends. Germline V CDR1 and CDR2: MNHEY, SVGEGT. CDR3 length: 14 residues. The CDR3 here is CASSWVLGVNEQFF. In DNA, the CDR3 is TGTGCCAGCAGTTGGGTCCTGGGTGTCAATGAGCAGTTCTTC.

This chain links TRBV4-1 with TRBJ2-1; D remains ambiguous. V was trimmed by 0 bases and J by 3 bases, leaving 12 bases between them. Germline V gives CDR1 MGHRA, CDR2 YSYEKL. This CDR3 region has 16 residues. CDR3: CASSQDVAVRYNEQFF. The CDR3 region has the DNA TGCGCCAGCAGCCAAGATGTGGCGGTTCGCTACAATGAGCAGTTCTTC.

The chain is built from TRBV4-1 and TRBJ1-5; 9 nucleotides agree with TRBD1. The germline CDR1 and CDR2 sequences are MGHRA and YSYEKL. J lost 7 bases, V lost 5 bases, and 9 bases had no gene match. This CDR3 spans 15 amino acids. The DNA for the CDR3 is TGCGCCAGCAGCACAGGGACAGGGAGGGGACAGCCCCAGCATTTT. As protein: CASSTGTGRGQPQHF.

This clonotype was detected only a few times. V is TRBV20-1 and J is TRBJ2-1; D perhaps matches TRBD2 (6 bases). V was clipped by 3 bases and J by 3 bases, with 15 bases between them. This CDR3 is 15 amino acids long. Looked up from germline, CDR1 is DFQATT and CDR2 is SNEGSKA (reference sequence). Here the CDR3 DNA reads TGCAGTGCTAGTGAGCTAGCGAGAGACTACAATGAGCAGTTCTTC. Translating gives CSASELARDYNEQFF.

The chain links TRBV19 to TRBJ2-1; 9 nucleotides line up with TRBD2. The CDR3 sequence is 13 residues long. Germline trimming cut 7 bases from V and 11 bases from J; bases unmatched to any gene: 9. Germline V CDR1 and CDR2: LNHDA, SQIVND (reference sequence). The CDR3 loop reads CASKYAAGGQQFF. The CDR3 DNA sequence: TGTGCCAGTAAATACGCAGCGGGAGGCCAGCAGTTCTTC.

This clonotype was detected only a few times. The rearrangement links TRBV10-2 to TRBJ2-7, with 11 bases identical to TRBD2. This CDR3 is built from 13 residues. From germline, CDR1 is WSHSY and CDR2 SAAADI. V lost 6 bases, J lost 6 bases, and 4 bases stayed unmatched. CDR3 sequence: CASRLAGEVEQYV. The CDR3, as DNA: TGCGCCAGCAGACTAGCGGGAGAGGTCGAGCAGTACGTC.

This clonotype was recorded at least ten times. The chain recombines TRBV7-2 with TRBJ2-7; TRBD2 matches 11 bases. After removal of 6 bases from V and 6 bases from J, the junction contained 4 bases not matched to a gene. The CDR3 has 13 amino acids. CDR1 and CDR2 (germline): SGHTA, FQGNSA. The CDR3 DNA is TGTGCCAGCAGGGCACTAGCGGGAGCCGAGCAGTACTTC. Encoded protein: CASRALAGAEQYF. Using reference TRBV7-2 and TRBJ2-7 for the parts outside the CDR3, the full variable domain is GAGVSQSPSNKVTEKGKDVELRCDPISGHTALYWYRQSLGQGLEFLIYFQGNSAPDKSGLPSDRFSAERTGGSVSTLTIQRTQQEDSAVYLCASRALAGAEQYFGPGTRLTVT.

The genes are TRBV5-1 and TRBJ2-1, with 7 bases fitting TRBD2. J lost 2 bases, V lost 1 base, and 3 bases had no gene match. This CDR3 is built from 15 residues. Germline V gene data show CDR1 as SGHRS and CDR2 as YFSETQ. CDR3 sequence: CASSLSGTTYNEQFF. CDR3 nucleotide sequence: TGCGCCAGCAGCTTGTCAGGGACTACCTACAATGAGCAGTTCTTC.

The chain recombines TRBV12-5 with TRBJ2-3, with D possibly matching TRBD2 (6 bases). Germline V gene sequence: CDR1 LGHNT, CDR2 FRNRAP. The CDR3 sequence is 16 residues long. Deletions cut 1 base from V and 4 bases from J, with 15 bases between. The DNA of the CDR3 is TGTGCTAGTGGTTTGGGGGGGACTCCCGGGGCAGATACGCAGTATTTT. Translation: CASGLGGTPGADTQYF.

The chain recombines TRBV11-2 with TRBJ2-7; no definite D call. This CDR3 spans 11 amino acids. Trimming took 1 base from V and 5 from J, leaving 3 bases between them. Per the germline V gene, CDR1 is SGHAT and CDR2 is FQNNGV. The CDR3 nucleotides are TGTGCCAGCAGCTTAGTGAACGAGCAGTACGTC. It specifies CASSLVNEQYV.

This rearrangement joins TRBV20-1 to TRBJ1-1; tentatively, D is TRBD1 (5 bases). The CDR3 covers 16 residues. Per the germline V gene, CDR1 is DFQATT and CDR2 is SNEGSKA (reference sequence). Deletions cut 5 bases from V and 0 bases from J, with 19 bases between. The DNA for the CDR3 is TGCAGTGCTGCCCTCCAGGGAGTTGCCATGAACACTGAAGCTTTCTTT. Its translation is CSAALQGVAMNTEAFF.

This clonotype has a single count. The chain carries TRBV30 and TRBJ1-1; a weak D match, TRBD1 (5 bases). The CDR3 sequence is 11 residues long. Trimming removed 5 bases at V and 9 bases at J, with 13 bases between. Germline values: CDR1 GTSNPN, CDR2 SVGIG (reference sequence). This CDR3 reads CAWAYGGKAFF. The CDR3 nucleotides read TGTGCCTGGGCGTATGGGGGGAAAGCTTTCTTT.

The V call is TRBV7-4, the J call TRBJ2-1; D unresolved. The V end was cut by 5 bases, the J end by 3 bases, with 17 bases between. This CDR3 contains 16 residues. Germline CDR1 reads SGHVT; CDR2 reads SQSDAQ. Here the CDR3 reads CASSHRVELLYNEQFF. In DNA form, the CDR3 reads TGTGCCAGCAGCCACCGAGTTGAGCTCCTCTACAATGAGCAGTTCTTC.

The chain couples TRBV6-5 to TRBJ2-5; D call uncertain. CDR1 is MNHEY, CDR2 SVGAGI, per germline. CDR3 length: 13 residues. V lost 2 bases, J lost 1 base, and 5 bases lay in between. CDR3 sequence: CASSYPGQETQYF. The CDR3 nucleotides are TGTGCCAGCAGTTACCCGGGCCAAGAGACCCAGTACTTC.

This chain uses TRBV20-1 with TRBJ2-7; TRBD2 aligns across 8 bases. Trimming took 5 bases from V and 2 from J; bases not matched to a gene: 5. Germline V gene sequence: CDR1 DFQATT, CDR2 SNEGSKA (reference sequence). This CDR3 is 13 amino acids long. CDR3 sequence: CSASSGLPYEQYF. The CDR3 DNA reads TGCAGTGCTTCTAGCGGGTTACCCTACGAGCAGTACTTC.

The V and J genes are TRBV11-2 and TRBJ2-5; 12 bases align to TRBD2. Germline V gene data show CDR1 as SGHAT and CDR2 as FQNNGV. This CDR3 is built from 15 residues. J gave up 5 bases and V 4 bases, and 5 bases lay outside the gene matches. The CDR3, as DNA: TGTGCCAGCAGCTCTAGCGGGAGGGCCCGGGAGACCCAGTACTTC. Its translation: CASSSSGRARETQYF.